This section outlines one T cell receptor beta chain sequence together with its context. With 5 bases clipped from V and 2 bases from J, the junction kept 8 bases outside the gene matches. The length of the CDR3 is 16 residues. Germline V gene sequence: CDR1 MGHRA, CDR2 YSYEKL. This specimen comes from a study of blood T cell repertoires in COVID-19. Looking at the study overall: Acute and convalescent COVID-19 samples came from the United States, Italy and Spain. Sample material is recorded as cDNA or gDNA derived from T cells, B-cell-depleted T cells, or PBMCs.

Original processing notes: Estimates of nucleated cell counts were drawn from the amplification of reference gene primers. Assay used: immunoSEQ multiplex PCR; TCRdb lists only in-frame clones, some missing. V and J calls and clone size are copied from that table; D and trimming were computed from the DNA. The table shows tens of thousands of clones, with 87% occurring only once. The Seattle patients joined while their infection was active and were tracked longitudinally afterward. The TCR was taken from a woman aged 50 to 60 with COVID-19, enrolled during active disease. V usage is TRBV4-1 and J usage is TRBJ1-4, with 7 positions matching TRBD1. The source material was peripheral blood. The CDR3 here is CASSAPTGRTNEKLFF. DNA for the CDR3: TGCGCCAGCAGCGCACCGACAGGGAGGACTAATGAAAAACTGTTTTTT.